This T cell receptor (beta chain) is from a study of OX40 agonist ivuxolimab in advanced cancers. About the investigation overall: The costimulatory receptor OX40 (CD134) was targeted by ivuxolimab, a fully human IgG2 agonistic monoclonal antibody. Intravenous ivuxolimab was administered to patients every 2 weeks at six dose levels: 0.01, 0.1, 0.3, 1.5, 3 and 10 mg/kg. Of the roughly 54 dose-escalation patients, hepatocellular carcinoma was present in around 19, melanoma in roughly 15, renal cell carcinoma in 9 and head and neck cancer in 9. In the dose-escalation cohort, 70% to 85% of patients were male, and the mean age was approximately 60 years, with a range of about 20 to 79. Patients were allowed to have had prior anti-PD-1, anti-PD-L1 or anti-CTLA-4 therapy, and approximately 40% of the dose-escalation patients had been treated with checkpoint inhibitors. Partial responses were achieved by three dose-escalation patients, of whom one had hepatocellular carcinoma and two had cutaneous melanoma. Peripheral TCRbeta sequencing was intended to test whether TCR sequence diversity was altered and clonal T-cell expansion was caused by ivuxolimab. The paper reports the monotherapy dose-escalation portion (N of about 50 patients) of the phase I ivuxolimab trial.

This clone has a single count. The antigen this receptor binds is unknown. No much larger clone is present one base from it, and per-base qualities are unavailable. Broader findings and caveats from the paper: In the 0.1-3.0 mg/kg groups, partial responders were among the patients with the lowest normalized peripheral clonal expansion, particularly in CD8+ T cells. Antigen specificity was not determined for the clonally expanded peripheral T cells. Low levels of normalized T-cell clonal expansion were also seen in some patients who did not respond. At doses from 0.1 to 3.0 mg/kg, clonal expansion was seen in both CD4+ and CD8+ blood T cells between baseline and week 6. On average, CD8+ T cells showed more expanded clones than CD4+ T cells after ivuxolimab.

For sequencing of the TCRbeta CDR3 region, genomic DNA was extracted from the sorted cells. The immunoSEQ Assay was used to sequence the TCRbeta CDR3 regions. TCRdb holds this immuneACCESS table with in-frame rearrangements only. Some clones are missing; in checked studies, unresolved V genes explain under half, and the rest has no known cause. In all, the sample holds over 75,000 clones, and around 90% of those were seen once. Approximately 1.5% of the sample rests with the top ten. The trial excluded patients who had a history of autoimmune disease or were on systemic immunosuppression. In every dose cohort, peripheral blood was drawn for TCR sequencing at baseline, cycle 4 day 1, and cycle 7 day 1. The samples were taken from a phase I, first-in-human, multicenter, open-label dose-escalation trial of ivuxolimab. The trial enrolled adults with locally advanced or metastatic head and neck squamous cell, hepatocellular, melanoma or renal cell carcinoma. Before TCR sequencing, CD4+ and CD8+ T cells were separately sorted from peripheral blood.

The germline V gene (reference sequence) yields LNHDA for CDR1 and SQIVND for CDR2. CDR3 length: 15 amino acids, cysteine to phenylalanine. Just CDR3 DNA is preserved here, 45 bases in frame from base 1. The V end loses 6 bases and the J end loses 3 bases, and a stretch of 18 bases separates them. The sequenced sample was CD4+ or CD8+ T cells sorted from blood, obtained in a trial of the OX40 agonist ivuxolimab. The V gene is TRBV19 and the J gene is TRBJ2-7; D gene: possibly TRBD1, on 7 matching bases. The origin of this receptor is an adult with an advanced solid tumor such as melanoma, head and neck, liver or kidney cancer. The CDR3 loop reads CASRRRDRGDYEQYF. DNA sequence: TGTGCCAGTAGGAGGCGGGACAGAGGAGACTACGAGCAGTACTTC.